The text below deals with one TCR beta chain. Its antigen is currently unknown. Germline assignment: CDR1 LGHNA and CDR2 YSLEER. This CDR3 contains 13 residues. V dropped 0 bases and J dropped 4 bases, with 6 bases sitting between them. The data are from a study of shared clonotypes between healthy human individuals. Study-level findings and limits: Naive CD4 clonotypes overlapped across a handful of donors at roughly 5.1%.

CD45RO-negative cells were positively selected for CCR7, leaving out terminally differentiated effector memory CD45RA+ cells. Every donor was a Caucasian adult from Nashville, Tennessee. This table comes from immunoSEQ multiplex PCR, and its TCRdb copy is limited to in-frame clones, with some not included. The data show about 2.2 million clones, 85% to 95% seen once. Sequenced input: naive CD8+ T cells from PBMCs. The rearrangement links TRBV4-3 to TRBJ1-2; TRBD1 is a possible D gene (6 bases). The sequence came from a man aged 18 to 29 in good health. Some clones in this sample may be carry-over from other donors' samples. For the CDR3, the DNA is TGCGCCAGCAGCCAAGAGGGGGCCTATGGCTACACCTTC. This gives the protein CASSQEGAYGYTF.